The 2 T cell receptor beta chains listed next were all sequenced from one sample in a study of OX40 agonist ivuxolimab in advanced cancers. TCRdb keeps only in-frame clones here, not all; method: immunoSEQ multiplex PCR. The sample lists some 82,000 clones; roughly 90% were seen once. Source: CD4+ or CD8+ T cells sorted from blood, taken in a trial of the OX40 agonist ivuxolimab. Every receptor here comes from an adult with an advanced solid tumor such as melanoma, head and neck, liver or kidney cancer.

V and J are TRBV2 and TRBJ1-5, with a tentative D call TRBD1 (5 bases). The CDR3 contains 14 residues. Trimming took off 6 bases at V and 0 bases at J, with 9 bases between the two ends. In germline, CDR1 is SNHLY, CDR2 FYNNEI. Written as DNA, the CDR3 is TGTGCCAGCAGGGGCGACAGTAGCAATCAGCCCCAGCATTTT. Encoded protein: CASRGDSSNQPQHF.

The CDR3 is CASSYSIPGASYEQYF. CDR3 DNA: TGTGCCAGCAGTTACTCGATTCCGGGGGCATCCTACGAGCAGTACTTC. The chain is built from TRBV6-5 and TRBJ2-7; D possibly matches TRBD1 or TRBD2 (6 bases each). Germline V gene data show CDR1 as MNHEY and CDR2 as SVGAGI. V was pared by 0 bases and J by 1 base, with 13 bases between. This CDR3 contains 16 residues.